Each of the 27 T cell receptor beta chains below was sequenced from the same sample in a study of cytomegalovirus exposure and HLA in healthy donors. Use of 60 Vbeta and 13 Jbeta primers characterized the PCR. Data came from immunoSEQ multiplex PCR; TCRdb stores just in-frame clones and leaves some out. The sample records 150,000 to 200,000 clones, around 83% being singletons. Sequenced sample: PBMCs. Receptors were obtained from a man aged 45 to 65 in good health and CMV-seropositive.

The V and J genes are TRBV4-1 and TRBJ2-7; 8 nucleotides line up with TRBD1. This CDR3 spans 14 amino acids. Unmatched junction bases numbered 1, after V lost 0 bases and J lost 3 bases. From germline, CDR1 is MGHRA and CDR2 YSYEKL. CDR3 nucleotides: TGCGCCAGCAGCCAAGAAACAGGGGGCTACGAGCAGTACTTC. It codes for CASSQETGGYEQYF.

CDR3 region: CASGGVNTEAFF. In DNA form, the CDR3 reads TGTGCCAGCGGAGGGGTGAACACTGAAGCTTTCTTT. V gene TRBV6-5 combines with J gene TRBJ1-1, with D tentatively TRBD1 (5 bases). CDR3 length equals 12 residues. Trimming took 8 bases from V and 0 from J, leaving 7 bases between them. CDR1 is MNHEY and CDR2 is SVGAGI in the germline V gene.

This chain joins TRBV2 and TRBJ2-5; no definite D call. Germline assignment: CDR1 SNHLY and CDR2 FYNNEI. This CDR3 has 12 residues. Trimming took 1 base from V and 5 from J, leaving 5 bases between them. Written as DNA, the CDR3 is TGTGCCAGCAGTGAAGAAGCTGAGACCCAGTACTTC. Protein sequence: CASSEEAETQYF.

The CDR3 DNA is TGTGCCAGCAGCTTGGACAGGGGAGGCACCGGGGAGCTGTTTTTT. It codes for CASSLDRGGTGELFF. The chain joins TRBV11-1 to TRBJ2-2; the match to TRBD1 covers 9 bases. Germline V lookup: CDR1 SGHAT, CDR2 FQDESV (reference sequence). This CDR3 is built from 15 residues. The V and J ends lost 3 bases and 4 bases, in that order; junction bases with no gene match: 3.

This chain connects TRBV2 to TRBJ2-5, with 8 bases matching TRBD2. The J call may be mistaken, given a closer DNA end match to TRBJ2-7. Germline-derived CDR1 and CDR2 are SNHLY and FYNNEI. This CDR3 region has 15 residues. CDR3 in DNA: TGTGCCAGCAGTGACAGACTAGCGTCTCGCTACGAGCAGTACTTC. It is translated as CASSDRLASRYEQYF.

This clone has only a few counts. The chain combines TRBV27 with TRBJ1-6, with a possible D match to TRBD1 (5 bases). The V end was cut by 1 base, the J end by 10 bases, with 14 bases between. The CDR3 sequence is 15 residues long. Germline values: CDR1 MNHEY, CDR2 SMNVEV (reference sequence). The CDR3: CASSLLEQAKSPLHF. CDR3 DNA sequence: TGTGCCAGCAGTTTATTGGAACAGGCAAAATCACCCCTCCACTTT.

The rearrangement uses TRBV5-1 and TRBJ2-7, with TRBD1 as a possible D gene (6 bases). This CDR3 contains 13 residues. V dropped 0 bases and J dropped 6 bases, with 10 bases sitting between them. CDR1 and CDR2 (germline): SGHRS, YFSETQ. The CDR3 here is CASSLEGVGEQYF. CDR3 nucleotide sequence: TGCGCCAGCAGCTTGGAGGGGGTGGGCGAGCAGTACTTC.

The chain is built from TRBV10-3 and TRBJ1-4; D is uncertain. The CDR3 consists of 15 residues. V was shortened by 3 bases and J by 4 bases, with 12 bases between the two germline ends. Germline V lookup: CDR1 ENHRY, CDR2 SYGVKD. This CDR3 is CAISDSHSVNEKLFF. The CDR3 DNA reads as TGTGCCATCAGTGATTCCCACAGTGTTAATGAAAAACTGTTTTTT.

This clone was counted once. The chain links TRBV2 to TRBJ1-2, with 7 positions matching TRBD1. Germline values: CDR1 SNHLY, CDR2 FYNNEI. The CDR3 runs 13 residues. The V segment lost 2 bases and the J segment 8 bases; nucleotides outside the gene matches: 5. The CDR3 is CASSEQGVSGYTF. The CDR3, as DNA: TGTGCCAGCAGTGAACAGGGGGTTTCGGGCTACACCTTC.

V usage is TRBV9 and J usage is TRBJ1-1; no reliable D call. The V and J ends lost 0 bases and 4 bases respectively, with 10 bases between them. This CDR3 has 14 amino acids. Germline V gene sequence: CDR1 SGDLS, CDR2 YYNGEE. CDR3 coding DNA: TGTGCCAGCAGCGTAGGAAGGAGCCTCACTGAAGCTTTCTTT. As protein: CASSVGRSLTEAFF.

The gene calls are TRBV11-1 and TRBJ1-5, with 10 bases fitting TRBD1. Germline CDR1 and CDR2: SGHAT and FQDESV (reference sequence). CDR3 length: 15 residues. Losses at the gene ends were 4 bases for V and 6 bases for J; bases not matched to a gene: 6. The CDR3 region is CASSSTGGAGQPQHF. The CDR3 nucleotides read TGTGCCAGCAGCTCGACAGGGGGCGCGGGTCAGCCCCAGCATTTT.

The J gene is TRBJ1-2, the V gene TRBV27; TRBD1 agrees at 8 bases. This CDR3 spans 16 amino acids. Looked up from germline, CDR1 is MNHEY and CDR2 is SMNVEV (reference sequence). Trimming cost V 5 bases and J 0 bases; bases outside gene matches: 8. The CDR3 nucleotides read TGTGCCAGCAGTCGTGGACAGGGCCTAGCTAACTATGGCTACACCTTC. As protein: CASSRGQGLANYGYTF.

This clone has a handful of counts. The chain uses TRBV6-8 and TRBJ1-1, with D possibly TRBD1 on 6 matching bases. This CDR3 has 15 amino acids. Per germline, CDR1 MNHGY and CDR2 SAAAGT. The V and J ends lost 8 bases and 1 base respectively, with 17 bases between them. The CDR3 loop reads CASPFQSRGNTEAFF. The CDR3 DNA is TGTGCCAGCCCCTTCCAGTCCAGGGGGAACACTGAAGCTTTCTTT.

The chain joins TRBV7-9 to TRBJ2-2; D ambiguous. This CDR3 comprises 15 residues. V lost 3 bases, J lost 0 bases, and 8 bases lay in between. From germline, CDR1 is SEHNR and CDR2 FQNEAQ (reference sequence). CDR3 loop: CASSFPRSNTGELFF. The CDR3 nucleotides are TGTGCCAGCAGCTTCCCCAGATCGAACACCGGGGAGCTGTTTTTT.

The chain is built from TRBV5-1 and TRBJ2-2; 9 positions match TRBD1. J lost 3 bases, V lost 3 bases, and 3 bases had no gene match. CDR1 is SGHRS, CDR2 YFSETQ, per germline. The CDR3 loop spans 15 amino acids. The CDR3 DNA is TGCGCCAGCAGCTCTGGGACAGGGTACACCGGGGAGCTGTTTTTT. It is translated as CASSSGTGYTGELFF.

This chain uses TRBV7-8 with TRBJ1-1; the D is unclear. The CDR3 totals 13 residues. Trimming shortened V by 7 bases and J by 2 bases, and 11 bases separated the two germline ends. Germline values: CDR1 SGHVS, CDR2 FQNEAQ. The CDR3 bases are TGTGCCAGCACCCCAGATTTTAACACTGAAGCTTTCTTT. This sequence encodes CASTPDFNTEAFF.

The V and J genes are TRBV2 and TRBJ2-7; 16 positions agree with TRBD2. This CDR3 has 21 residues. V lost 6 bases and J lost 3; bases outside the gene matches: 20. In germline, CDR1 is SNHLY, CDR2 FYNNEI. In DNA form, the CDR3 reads TGTGCCAGCAGAGCGAGGGGACTAGCGGGAGGGCCTTCCCACCTTAGCTACGAGCAGTACTTC. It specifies CASRARGLAGGPSHLSYEQYF.

CDR3 DNA sequence: TGCAGCCCTCGGACAGGGGACAATGAGCAGTTCTTC. Amino acid sequence: CSPRTGDNEQFF. The J gene is TRBJ2-1, the V gene TRBV29-1; 9 nucleotides agree with TRBD1. CDR1 SQVTM and CDR2 ANQGSEA come from the germline V gene. This CDR3 spans 12 amino acids. With 8 bases clipped from V and 5 bases from J, the junction kept 4 bases outside the gene matches.

The DNA for the CDR3 is TGTGCCAGCAGCCAAGATGGTGTGAGGGATACGCAGTATTTT. It codes for CASSQDGVRDTQYF. This chain connects TRBV4-2 to TRBJ2-3; D remains unclear. There are 14 residues in the CDR3. The V and J ends lost 0 bases and 6 bases respectively, with 10 bases between them. In germline, CDR1 is LGHNA, CDR2 YNFKEQ.

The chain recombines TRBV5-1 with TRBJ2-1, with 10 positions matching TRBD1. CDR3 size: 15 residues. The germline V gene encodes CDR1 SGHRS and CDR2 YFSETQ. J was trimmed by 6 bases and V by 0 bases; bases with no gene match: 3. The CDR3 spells CASSLVGQGFNEQFF. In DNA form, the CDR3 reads TGCGCCAGCAGCTTGGTGGGACAGGGGTTCAATGAGCAGTTCTTC.

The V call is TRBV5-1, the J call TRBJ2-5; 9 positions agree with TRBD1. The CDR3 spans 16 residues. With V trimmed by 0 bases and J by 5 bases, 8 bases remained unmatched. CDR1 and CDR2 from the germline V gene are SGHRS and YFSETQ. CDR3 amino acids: CASSLGSTGGKETQYF. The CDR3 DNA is TGCGCCAGCAGCTTGGGGAGTACAGGGGGCAAGGAGACCCAGTACTTC. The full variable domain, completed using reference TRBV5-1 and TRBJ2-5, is KAGVTQTPRYLIKTRGQQVTLSCSPISGHRSVSWYQQTPGQGLQFLFEYFSETQRNKGNFPGRFSGRQFSNSRSEMNVSTLELGDSALYLCASSLGSTGGKETQYFGPGTRLLVL.

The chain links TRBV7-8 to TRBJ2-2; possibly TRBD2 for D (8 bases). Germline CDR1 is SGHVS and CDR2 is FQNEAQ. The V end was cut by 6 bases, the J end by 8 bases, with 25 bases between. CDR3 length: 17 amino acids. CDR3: CASRNPAGAGGKGELFF. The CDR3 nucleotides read TGTGCCAGCAGAAACCCAGCGGGAGCAGGGGGTAAAGGGGAGCTGTTTTTT.

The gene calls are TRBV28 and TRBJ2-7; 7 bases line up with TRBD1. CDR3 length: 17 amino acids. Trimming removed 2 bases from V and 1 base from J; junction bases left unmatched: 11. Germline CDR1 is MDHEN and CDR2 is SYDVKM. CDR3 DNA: TGTGCCAGCAGTTTACCCCCGGGCCCGGGACAGTCCTACGAGCAGTACTTC. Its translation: CASSLPPGPGQSYEQYF.

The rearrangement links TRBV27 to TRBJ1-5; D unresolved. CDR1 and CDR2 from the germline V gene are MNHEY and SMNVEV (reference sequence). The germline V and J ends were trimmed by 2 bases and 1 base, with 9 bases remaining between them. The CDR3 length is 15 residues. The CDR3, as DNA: TGTGCCAGCAGTTTAAGGGCGGGCAGCAATCAGCCCCAGCATTTT. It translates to CASSLRAGSNQPQHF.

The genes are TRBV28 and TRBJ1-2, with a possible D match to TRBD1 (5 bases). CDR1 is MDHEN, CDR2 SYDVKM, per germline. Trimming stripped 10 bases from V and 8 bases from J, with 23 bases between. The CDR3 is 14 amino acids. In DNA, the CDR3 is TGTGCCACTCTTCTTAGTTTGGGACTCGTGGGCTACACCTTC. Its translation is CATLLSLGLVGYTF.

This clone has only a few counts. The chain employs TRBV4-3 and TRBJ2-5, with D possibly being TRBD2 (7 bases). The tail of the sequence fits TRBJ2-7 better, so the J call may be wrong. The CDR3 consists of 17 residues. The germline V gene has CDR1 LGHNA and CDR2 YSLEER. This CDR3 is CASSRGRVGGSSYEQYF. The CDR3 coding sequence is TGCGCCAGCAGCCGGGGGAGGGTAGGGGGGTCCTCCTACGAGCAGTACTTC.

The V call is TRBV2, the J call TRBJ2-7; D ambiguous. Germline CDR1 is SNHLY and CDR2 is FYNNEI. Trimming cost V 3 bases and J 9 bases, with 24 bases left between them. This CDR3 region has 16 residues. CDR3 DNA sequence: TGTGCCAGCAGTGAGATGACGGAAGGCTACCGCCGAGGGCAGTACTTC. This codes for CASSEMTEGYRRGQYF.